Listed below are T cell receptor beta chains from one sample, sequenced in a study of beta chain features in type 1 diabetes. Sequenced by immunoSEQ multiplex PCR; TCRdb stores in-frame clones only, minus some. Of some 99,000 clones in the sample, 30% to 40% were seen once. The source material was stem cell memory CD4+ T cells from blood. These receptors were collected from a woman between 18 and 29 years old in good health. The CDR3 runs from the conserved cysteine through the conserved F or W.

V gene,J gene,CDR3 protein
TRBV30,TRBJ2-7,CAWSGGAGAAYEQYF
TRBV30,TRBJ2-1,CAWIRLPRGQDNEQFF
TRBV5-1,TRBJ2-7,CASSFRLAGEQYF
TRBV19,TRBJ2-7,CASRASTYEQYF
TRBV7-9,TRBJ1-2,CASSLGRANYGYTF
TRBV5-1,TRBJ1-2,CASSLSSGNVGYGYTF
TRBV28,TRBJ2-7,CASSLGLHSSSYEQYF
TRBV7-2,TRBJ2-1,CASSPQGDEQFF
TRBV27,TRBJ1-2,CASRHQANYGYTF
TRBV4-1,TRBJ2-7,CASSHLGLDSYEQYF
TRBV4-1,TRBJ2-7,CASSQDEGTFSYEQYF
TRBV7-2,TRBJ1-2,CASSLQPGHYGYTF
TRBV7-9,TRBJ2-7,CASSPPSTGIIF
TRBV9,TRBJ1-2,CASSQRVDYGYTF
TRBV7-2,TRBJ2-5,CASSLGGQGVGTQYF
TRBV5-1,TRBJ2-5,CASSFSGAGETQYF
TRBV6-1,TRBJ2-7,CASSPQGYEQYF
TRBV7-9,TRBJ2-7,CASSLGHRGIIVNEQYF
TRBV11-2,TRBJ2-7,CASSLPFGVAGGYEQYF
TRBV5-1,TRBJ1-1,CASRLAGEGKAFF
TRBV2,TRBJ2-4,CASSETSGSYIQYF
TRBV7-2,TRBJ2-1,CASSSSGQGAGEQFF
TRBV7-2,TRBJ2-7,CASSSETSGAYEQYF
TRBV29-1,TRBJ2-1,CSVPDGSSYNEQFF
TRBV7-3,TRBJ2-7,CASSLTGGYGTSGPYEQYF
TRBV19,TRBJ2-7,CASLGGNSYEQYF
TRBV4-2,TRBJ2-1,CASSPEEDSGRAREQFF
TRBV6-5,TRBJ1-2,CASSHRGPVDYGYTF
TRBV27,TRBJ2-1,CASSPRSPVGSYNEQFF
TRBV29-1,TRBJ1-1,CSVRESMNTEAFF
TRBV29-1,TRBJ1-2,CSVDRGTYGYTF
TRBV30,TRBJ2-1,CAWKNRGTYNEQFF
TRBV25-1,TRBJ2-7,CASSDGGLHYEQYF
TRBV13,TRBJ2-1,CASSFRTSGSNEQFF
TRBV10-3,TRBJ2-5,CAISARGRETQYF
TRBV4-1,TRBJ2-7,CASRRRDTLHEQYF
TRBV29-1,TRBJ2-4,CSVWDRGRSGVKNIQYF
TRBV27,TRBJ2-3,CASSLWTTAGTDTQYF
TRBV5-4,TRBJ2-5,CASSSGTNHQETQYF
TRBV28,TRBJ2-2,CASSSGGLAGDGSTGELFF
TRBV18,TRBJ2-7,CASSPGGRNEQYF
TRBV9,TRBJ1-3,CASSFHYWTGGNTIYF
TRBV5-4,TRBJ2-7,CASSKPGQGYEQYF
TRBV6-1,TRBJ2-1,CASSGGTSGSDEQFF
TRBV6-1,TRBJ2-1,CASSESGSVVNEQFF
TRBV7-9,TRBJ2-1,CASSLGRVSGRNEQFF
TRBV4-2,TRBJ1-2,CASSQLSDRGKVYGYTF
TRBV11-2,TRBJ2-1,CASSLGASSRKFF
TRBV5-1,TRBJ1-1,CASSLAVDRGRAEAFF
TRBV28,TRBJ2-2,CASSPWGTENTGELFF
TRBV5-1,TRBJ2-7,CASSPTRLAGDYEQYF
TRBV11-2,TRBJ1-1,CASSQISRDSRDTEAFF
TRBV28,TRBJ2-5,CASSLTKLQETQYF
TRBV7-9,TRBJ1-3,CASSSRGGANTIYF
TRBV6-6,TRBJ1-2,CASREQGAHGYTF
TRBV18,TRBJ1-2,CASSSRDSHNYGYTF
TRBV29-1,TRBJ2-7,CSVERGLGAEQYF